The clone carrying this T cell receptor (beta chain) was detected only a few times. Its target is unknown. Libraries for TCRalpha and TCRbeta carried sample barcodes and unique molecular identifiers via 5'RACE. TCRdb recomputed calls from the 5' RACE reads with MiXCR, one row per CDR3 protein. Here the sample spans about 130,000 distinct CDR3 sequences, more than 15% being singletons. Germline V gene data show CDR1 as MGHRA and CDR2 as YSYEKL. V lost 0 bases to trimming and J lost 9 bases; unmatched junction nucleotides: 12. The CDR3 sequence is 17 residues long. The sample originates from a study of T-cell memory formation after mild COVID-19. Study results and caveats: Some SARS-CoV-2-responding clones were already detected in memory before infection. What remained unconfirmed was the SARS-CoV-2 specificity of second-wave clones peaking on day 37. Among CD4+ contracting clones, most were CM and EM, and CD8+ ones EMRA.

The V and J genes are TRBV4-1 and TRBJ2-3, with 10 positions matching TRBD2. The TCR originated in an adult woman who had mild COVID-19 (a few samples of this study predate the infection). Cell type and time point are not known. Sequenced material: PBMCs or a T cell subset sorted from them (not recorded which). In DNA form, the CDR3 reads TGCGCCAGCAGCCAAGAAGGCCTAGCGGGGGCCCGTGGGACGCAGTATTTT. This sequence encodes CASSQEGLAGARGTQYF.